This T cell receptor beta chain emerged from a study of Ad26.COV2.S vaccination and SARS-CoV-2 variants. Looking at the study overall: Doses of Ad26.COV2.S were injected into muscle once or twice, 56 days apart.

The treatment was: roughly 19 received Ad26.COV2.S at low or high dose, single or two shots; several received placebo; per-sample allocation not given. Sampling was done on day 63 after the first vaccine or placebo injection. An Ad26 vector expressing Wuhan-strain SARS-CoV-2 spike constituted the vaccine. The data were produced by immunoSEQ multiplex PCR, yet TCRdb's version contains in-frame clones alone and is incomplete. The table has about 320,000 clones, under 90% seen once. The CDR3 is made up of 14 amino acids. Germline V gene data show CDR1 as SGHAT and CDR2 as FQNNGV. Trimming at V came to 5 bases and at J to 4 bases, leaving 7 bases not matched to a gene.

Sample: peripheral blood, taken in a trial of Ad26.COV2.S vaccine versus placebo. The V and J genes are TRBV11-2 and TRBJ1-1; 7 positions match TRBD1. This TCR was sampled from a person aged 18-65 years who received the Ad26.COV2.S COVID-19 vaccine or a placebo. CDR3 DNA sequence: TGTGCCAGCAGCCTACTCGACAGGGTCACTGAAGCTTTCTTT. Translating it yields CASSLLDRVTEAFF. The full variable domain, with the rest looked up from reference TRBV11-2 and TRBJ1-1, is EAGVAQSPRYKIIEKRQSVAFWCNPISGHATLYWYQQILGQGPKLLIQFQNNGVVDDSQLPKDRFSAERLKGVDSTLKIQPAKLEDSAVYLCASSLLDRVTEAFFGQGTRLTVV.